Sequencing of this T cell receptor beta chain was carried out in a study of T-cell memory formation after mild COVID-19. Each CDR3 protein is one row after TCRdb ran MiXCR on the 5' RACE reads. Among about 170,000 distinct CDR3 sequences listed, under 15% were seen once. This CDR3 comprises 14 residues. V lost 0 bases, J lost 4 bases, and 8 bases lay in between. This clonotype was counted a few times. Sequenced: PBMCs or a T cell subset sorted from them (not recorded which). V and J are TRBV12-3 or TRBV12-4 and TRBJ2-3; D possibly corresponds to TRBD2 (5 bases). The receptor was derived from a man between 18 and 29 years old who had mild COVID-19 (a few samples of this study predate the infection). Cell type and time point are not known. CDR3 sequence: CASSLAGVADTQYF. The CDR3 DNA sequence: TGTGCCAGCAGTTTAGCCGGGGTGGCAGATACGCAGTATTTT.